The 9 T cell receptor beta chains below come from one sample, sequenced in a study of T-cell memory formation after mild COVID-19. TCRdb reprocessed the 5' RACE reads via MiXCR and lists one record per CDR3 protein. The sample lists about 13,000 distinct CDR3 sequences; about 12% were seen once. Sample: PBMCs or a T cell subset sorted from them (not recorded which). All receptors derive from an adult woman who had mild COVID-19 (a few samples of this study predate the infection). Cell type and time point are not known.

In its sample, this clonotype was seen many times. This chain uses TRBV9 with TRBJ1-2; the D gene is possibly TRBD1 (6 bases). This CDR3 is built from 16 residues. Germline CDR1 reads SGDLS; CDR2 reads YYNGEE. With 0 bases removed from V and 5 bases from J, the gap between germline ends came to 17 bases. In DNA, the CDR3 is TGTGCCAGCAGCGTAGGTTTGGACAGAGATACTTATGGCTACACCTTC. The encoded protein is CASSVGLDRDTYGYTF.

This clonotype was seen repeatedly, ten times or more. The CDR3, as DNA: TGTGCCACCAGTGATCCCCGGGCGGGAGAATTATACAATGAGCAGTTCTTC. This gives the protein CATSDPRAGELYNEQFF. The chain recombines TRBV24-1 with TRBJ2-1; 7 nucleotides align to TRBD2. Germline CDR1 and CDR2: KGHDR and SFDVKD. The CDR3 consists of 17 residues. V lost 3 bases to trimming and J lost 4 bases; unmatched junction nucleotides: 11.

This clonotype was observed many times. This chain links TRBV12-3 or TRBV12-4 with TRBJ1-1, with D possibly being TRBD1 (6 bases). V was shortened by 7 bases and J by 4 bases, with 16 bases between the two germline ends. CDR3 length: 14 amino acids. In DNA form, the CDR3 reads TGTGCCAGCATCCTAGGGGGGGCGAGCACTGAAGCTTTCTTT. This gives the protein CASILGGASTEAFF.

In this sample, this clonotype turned up many times. The V gene is TRBV7-9, the J gene TRBJ1-4; no clear D. From germline, CDR1 is SEHNR and CDR2 FQNEAQ (reference sequence). The germline V and J ends were trimmed by 1 base and 8 bases, with 8 bases remaining between them. CDR3 length: 13 amino acids. The CDR3 is CASSLVGYEKLFF. CDR3 in DNA: TGTGCCAGCAGCTTAGTGGGGTACGAAAAACTGTTTTTT.

This clonotype has ten or more counts. V gene TRBV9 combines with J gene TRBJ2-3; the D gene is possibly TRBD1 (6 bases). V lost 2 bases and J 1 base, leaving 17 bases between the germline ends. The CDR3 spans 17 residues. Germline V lookup: CDR1 SGDLS, CDR2 YYNGEE. The CDR3 sequence is CASSVTQGSGGTDTQYF. CDR3 sequence (DNA): TGTGCCAGCAGCGTCACTCAGGGGAGCGGAGGCACAGATACGCAGTATTTT.

This clonotype was detected many times. The V call is TRBV7-9, the J call TRBJ1-5; TRBD1 matches 7 bases. The CDR3 is made up of 16 amino acids. With 5 bases clipped from V and 3 bases from J, the junction kept 10 bases outside the gene matches. Per the germline V gene, CDR1 is SEHNR and CDR2 is FQNEAQ (reference sequence). CDR3 in DNA: TGTGCCAGCAGCCTAACAGAGGGGGCCCTCAATCAGCCCCAGCATTTT. Its protein product is CASSLTEGALNQPQHF.

The table lists this clonotype with many counts. The rearrangement links TRBV20-1 to TRBJ1-6, with 7 positions matching TRBD1. There are 17 residues in the CDR3. Trimming took 5 bases from V and 2 from J; bases not matched to a gene: 12. Looked up from germline, CDR1 is DFQATT and CDR2 is SNEGSKA (reference sequence). The chain's CDR3 is CSASRVKQGTYNSPLHF. CDR3 in DNA: TGCAGTGCTTCTAGGGTGAAACAGGGGACCTATAATTCACCCCTCCACTTT.

This clonotype was detected many times. This rearrangement joins TRBV5-1 to TRBJ2-7; D not resolved. Germline V lookup: CDR1 SGHRS, CDR2 YFSETQ. V gave up 0 bases and J gave up 2 bases, with 6 bases separating them. This CDR3 has 13 residues. CDR3 DNA sequence: TGCGCCAGCAGCTTGGACCTAACCTACGAGCAGTACTTC. Translated, it gives CASSLDLTYEQYF.

In its sample, this clonotype was seen many times. The chain couples TRBV7-8 to TRBJ2-7; 7 bases agree with TRBD2. The CDR3 totals 15 residues. Germline V gives CDR1 SGHVS, CDR2 FQNEAQ. V trimming: 1 base; J trimming: 1 base; junction bases outside the gene matches: 4. The CDR3: CASSLGTRASYEQYF. The CDR3 DNA sequence: TGTGCCAGCAGCTTAGGGACTAGAGCATCCTACGAGCAGTACTTC.